This entry concerns a single TCR beta chain. The antigen is undetermined. Sequenced by immunoSEQ multiplex PCR; TCRdb stores in-frame clones only, minus some. The table includes around 23,000 clones, approximately 93% detected once. The V end lost 5 bases, the J end lost 6 bases, and 20 bases lay between the germline ends. The CDR3 is 16 residues long. Germline CDR1 reads MNHNY; CDR2 reads SVGAGI (reference sequence). This sample was included in a study of regulatory and conventional T cells in RAG deficiency. Findings of the study overall: Shorter CDR3s in all patient subsets; >75% Treg-Tconv overlap in Omenn. In Omenn syndrome, sorted "Tregs" may be peripherally activated cells. Treg unique TCR beta sequences were approximately 100-fold fewer in Omenn syndrome and CID/AS patients than controls.

The sorted conventional CD4+ T cells were CD25-low and CD127-high, with genomic DNA sequenced. These data were also reused for a study on regulatory T cells. That work contributes: Amplification used 52 TRBV primers and 13 TRBJ primers. Patient repertoires had restricted TRB V-J pairs and skewed V and J usage, most in Tregs.

The clonotype comes from a human donor in good health. The chain uses TRBV6-6 and TRBJ2-1; possibly TRBD1 for D (6 bases). Sequencing input: CD4+ T cells sorted from blood. The CDR3, as DNA: TGTGCCAGCAGTCGAACCGGGACACCCTTCACCAATGAGCAGTTCTTC. Protein: CASSRTGTPFTNEQFF.